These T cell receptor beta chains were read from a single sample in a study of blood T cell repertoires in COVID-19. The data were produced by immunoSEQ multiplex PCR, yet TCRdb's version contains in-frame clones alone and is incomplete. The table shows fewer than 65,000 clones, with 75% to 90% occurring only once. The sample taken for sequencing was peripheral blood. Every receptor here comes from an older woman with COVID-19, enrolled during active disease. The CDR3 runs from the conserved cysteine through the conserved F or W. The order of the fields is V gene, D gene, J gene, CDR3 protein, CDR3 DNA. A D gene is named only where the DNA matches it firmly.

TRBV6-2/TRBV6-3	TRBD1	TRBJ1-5	CASSYLLQGARNQPQHF	TGTGCCAGCAGTTACCTTTTACAGGGGGCCCGTAATCAGCCCCAGCATTTT
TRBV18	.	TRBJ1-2	CASSPETVIGYTF	TGTGCCAGCTCACCAGAGACAGTGATTGGCTACACCTTC
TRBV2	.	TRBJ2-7	CASSEEGVQHYEQYF	TGTGCCAGCAGTGAAGAAGGGGTCCAACACTACGAGCAGTACTTC
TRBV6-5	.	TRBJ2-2	CASRRVTGELFF	TGTGCCAGCAGACGGGTGACCGGGGAGCTGTTTTTT
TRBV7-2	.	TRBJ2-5	CASSLNAGTGTQYF	TGTGCCAGCAGCCTCAATGCGGGGACCGGGACCCAGTACTTC
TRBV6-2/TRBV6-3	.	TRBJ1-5	CASSSYRVRQPQHF	TGTGCCAGCAGTTCGTACAGGGTTAGGCAGCCCCAGCATTTT
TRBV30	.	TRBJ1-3	CAWRLGRGTNTIYF	TGTGCCTGGAGGTTGGGGAGGGGTACAAACACCATATATTTT
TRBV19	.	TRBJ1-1	CASSILEAVEAFF	TGTGCCAGTAGTATACTCGAGGCAGTTGAAGCTTTCTTT
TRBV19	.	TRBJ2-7	CASSIDQGPFYEQYF	TGTGCCAGTAGTATAGATCAGGGGCCGTTCTACGAGCAGTACTTC
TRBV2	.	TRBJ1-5	CASSTGHDQPQHF	TGTGCCAGCAGTACAGGGCACGATCAGCCCCAGCATTTT